The T cell receptor beta chain described here comes from a study of early stage breast cancer tumors. Trimming took off 6 bases at V and 6 bases at J, with 9 bases between the two ends. This CDR3 has 12 residues. In germline, CDR1 is SEHNR, CDR2 FQNEAQ (reference sequence). TCRdb keeps only in-frame clones here, not all; method: immunoSEQ multiplex PCR. The table records more than 55,000 clones, over 60% of them present only once. The sequencing input was blood. This chain connects TRBV7-9 to TRBJ2-1; a possible D gene is TRBD1 (6 bases). This receptor was taken from a person aged 25 to 45 with breast cancer. CDR3 in DNA: TGTGCCAGCAGGAACAGGGCCAATGAGCAGTTCTTC. It codes for CASRNRANEQFF. Filled out from reference TRBV7-9 and TRBJ2-1, the complete variable domain reads DTGVSQNPRHKITKRGQNVTFRCDPISEHNRLYWYRQTLGQGPEFLTYFQNEAQLEKSRLLSDRFSAERPKGSFSTLEIQRTEQGDSAMYLCASRNRANEQFFGPGTRLTVL.